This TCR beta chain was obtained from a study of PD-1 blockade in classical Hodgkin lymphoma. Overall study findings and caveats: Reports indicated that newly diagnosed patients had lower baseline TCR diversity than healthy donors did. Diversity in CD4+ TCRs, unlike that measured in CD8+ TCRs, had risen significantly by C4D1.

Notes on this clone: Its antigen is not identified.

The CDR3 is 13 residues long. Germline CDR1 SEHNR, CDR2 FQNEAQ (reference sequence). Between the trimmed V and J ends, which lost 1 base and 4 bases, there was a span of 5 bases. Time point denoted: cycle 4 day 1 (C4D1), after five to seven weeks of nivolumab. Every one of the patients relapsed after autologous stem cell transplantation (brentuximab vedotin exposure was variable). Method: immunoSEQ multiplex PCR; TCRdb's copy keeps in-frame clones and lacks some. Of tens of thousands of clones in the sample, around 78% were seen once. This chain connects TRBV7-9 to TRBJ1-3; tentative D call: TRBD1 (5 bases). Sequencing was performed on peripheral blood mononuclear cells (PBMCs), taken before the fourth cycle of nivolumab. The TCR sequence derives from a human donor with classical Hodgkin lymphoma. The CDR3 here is CASSLGGGNTIYF. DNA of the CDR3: TGTGCCAGCAGCTTAGGGGGGGGAAACACCATATATTTT.